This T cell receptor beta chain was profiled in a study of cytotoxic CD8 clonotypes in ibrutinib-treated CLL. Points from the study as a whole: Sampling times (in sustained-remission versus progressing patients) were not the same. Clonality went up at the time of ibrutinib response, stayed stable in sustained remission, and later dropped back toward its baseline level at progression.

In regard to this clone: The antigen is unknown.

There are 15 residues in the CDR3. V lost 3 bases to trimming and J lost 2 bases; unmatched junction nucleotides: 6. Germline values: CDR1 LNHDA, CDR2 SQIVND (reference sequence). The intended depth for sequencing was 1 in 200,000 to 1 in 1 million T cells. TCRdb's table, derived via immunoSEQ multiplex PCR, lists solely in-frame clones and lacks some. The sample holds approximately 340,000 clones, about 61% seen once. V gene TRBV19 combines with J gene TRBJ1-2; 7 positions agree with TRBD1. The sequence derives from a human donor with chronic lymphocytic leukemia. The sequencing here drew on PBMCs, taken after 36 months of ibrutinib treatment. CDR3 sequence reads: CASSMGTAGNYGYTF. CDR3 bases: TGTGCCAGTAGTATGGGGACAGCGGGGAACTATGGCTACACCTTC.